This T cell receptor beta chain stems from a study of neoadjuvant nivolumab and ipilimumab in lung cancer. Study details: Patients got nivolumab 3 mg/kg on days 1, 15 and 29; combination added ipilimumab 1 mg/kg day 1. Study observations and caveats: Compared with tumor-adjacent uninvolved lung, resected tumors showed greater richness and clonality. From pretherapy to surgery, tumor richness and clonality rose with dual therapy.

Data came from immunoSEQ multiplex PCR; TCRdb stores just in-frame clones and leaves some out. This table holds about 23,000 clones, approximately 86% found once. With respect to this clone: Its antigen is as yet unknown.

This CDR3 has 16 amino acids. Germline CDR1 and CDR2: SGHVS and FQNEAQ. V was trimmed by 1 base and J by 10 bases, leaving 20 bases between them. This chain joins TRBV7-8 and TRBJ2-1, with D maybe TRBD2 (6 bases). This TCR was recovered from an adult with non-small cell lung cancer. This specimen was peripheral blood, taken before neoadjuvant nivolumab, alone or with ipilimumab. The CDR3 here is CASSLVTSGRGVEQFF. CDR3 bases: TGTGCCAGCAGCTTAGTGACTAGTGGTAGGGGCGTAGAGCAGTTCTTC.